Presented here are 23 T cell receptor beta chains from one specimen sequenced in a study of T cell repertoires in ileal Crohn's disease. Documented time point: neoterminal ileum biopsy at postoperative endoscopy, about 6 months after surgery. Generated by immunoSEQ multiplex PCR, the TCRdb table keeps only in-frame clones and is missing some. The sample has about 13,000 clones, about 67% seen once. The specimen sequenced was ileal tissue. The receptors shown here come from an adult with Crohn's disease.

This clone was recorded only once. The rearrangement joins TRBV7-9 to TRBJ2-7; no firm D call. The germline CDR1 and CDR2 sequences are SEHNR and FQNEAQ (reference sequence). The CDR3 totals 12 residues. Trimming removed 3 bases at V and 2 bases at J, with 5 bases between. CDR3 nucleotide sequence: TGTGCCAGCAGCTTGCAGGCCTACGAGCAGTACTTC. Translated, it gives CASSLQAYEQYF. Full variable domain (rest looked up from reference TRBV7-9 and TRBJ2-7): DTGVSQNPRHKITKRGQNVTFRCDPISEHNRLYWYRQTLGQGPEFLTYFQNEAQLEKSRLLSDRFSAERPKGSFSTLEIQRTEQGDSAMYLCASSLQAYEQYFGPGTRLTVT.

V is TRBV18 and J is TRBJ2-4; 7 positions match TRBD1. The V and J ends lost 6 bases and 0 bases, in that order; junction bases with no gene match: 8. In germline, CDR1 is KGHSH, CDR2 LQKENI. There are 16 residues in the CDR3. The CDR3 nucleotides read TGTGCCAGCTCGCCCACGGACAGGATAGCCAAAAACATTCAGTACTTC. It encodes CASSPTDRIAKNIQYF.

Points on this clone: Sequence at one end of the junction differs from germline and may be a read error. The rearrangement joins TRBV7-7 to TRBJ2-5, with D unresolved. The CDR3 is 16 residues long. Looked up from germline, CDR1 is SSHAT and CDR2 is FNYEAQ (reference sequence). CDR3 in amino acids: CASSPRNTPTGETQYF. The CDR3 nucleotides read TGTGCTAGCAGCCCCCGGAACACACCCACGGGCGAGACCCAGTACTTC.

The chain uses TRBV19 and TRBJ2-5; 8 bases map to TRBD1. The CDR3 loop spans 14 amino acids. Germline CDR1 and CDR2: LNHDA and SQIVND (reference sequence). J lost 2 bases, V lost 8 bases, and 7 bases had no gene match. CDR3 amino acids: CASGGTGSQETQYF. CDR3 bases: TGTGCCAGTGGCGGGACAGGCTCTCAAGAGACCCAGTACTTC.

J is TRBJ2-7 and V is TRBV19, with 12 bases identical to TRBD2. Trimming at V came to 1 base and at J to 3 bases, leaving 4 bases not matched to a gene. CDR3 length equals 16 residues. CDR1 and CDR2 (germline): LNHDA, SQIVND (reference sequence). CDR3 coding DNA: TGTGCCAGTAGTATAGGTGGACTAGCGGGACTCTACGAGCAGTACTTC. Amino acids: CASSIGGLAGLYEQYF.

The rearrangement links TRBV7-3 to TRBJ2-1, with 10 bases matching TRBD1. CDR1 and CDR2 from the germline V gene are SGHTA and FQGTGA. V lost 5 bases to trimming and J lost 8 bases; unmatched junction nucleotides: 9. This CDR3 region has 15 residues. The CDR3: CASSTSGTGVDEQFF. CDR3 DNA sequence: TGTGCCAGCAGCACCTCCGGGACAGGGGTGGATGAGCAGTTCTTC.

This chain connects TRBV7-8 to TRBJ2-6; D is undetermined. CDR1 and CDR2 (germline): SGHVS, FQNEAQ. V lost 2 bases and J lost 2, with 10 bases in between. The CDR3 has 16 residues. The DNA of the CDR3 is TGTGCCAGCAGCTTAATGGGGTTGGCTGGGGCCAACGTCCTGACTTTC. Translated: CASSLMGLAGANVLTF.

This chain uses TRBV28 with TRBJ1-1, with D unclear. Germline CDR1 reads MDHEN; CDR2 reads SYDVKM. The CDR3 runs 12 residues. The germline V and J ends were trimmed by 5 bases and 5 bases, with 9 bases remaining between them. The CDR3 reads CASSKGKTEAFF. The CDR3 DNA is TGTGCCAGCAGTAAAGGCAAGACTGAAGCTTTCTTT.

This clone was picked up one time. The chain links TRBV6-5 to TRBJ1-2, with 7 positions matching TRBD1. V lost 9 bases to trimming and J lost 2 bases; unmatched junction nucleotides: 6. Per germline, CDR1 MNHEY and CDR2 SVGAGI. The CDR3 is 13 residues long. The CDR3 DNA reads TGTGCCAGTATGACAGGGACGAACTATGGCTACACCTTC. Translation gives CASMTGTNYGYTF.

V gene TRBV6-5 combines with J gene TRBJ2-7; D is undetermined. The germline V gene encodes CDR1 MNHEY and CDR2 SVGAGI. The CDR3 totals 11 residues. Trimming left V 6 bases short and J 6 bases short, with 9 bases between. The CDR3 sequence: CASRVYSEQYF. The CDR3 DNA reads as TGTGCCAGCAGGGTTTATTCCGAGCAGTACTTC.

The chain carries TRBV7-2 and TRBJ1-2; 7 positions agree with TRBD1. Germline values: CDR1 SGHTA, CDR2 FQGNSA. The CDR3 spans 14 residues. V dropped 2 bases and J dropped 8; count of bases not matched to a gene: 8. The CDR3 loop reads CASSLNRGADGYTF. In nucleotides, the CDR3 is TGTGCCAGCAGCTTAAACAGGGGCGCGGACGGCTACACCTTC. Based on the CDR3 plus reference TRBV7-2 and TRBJ1-2, the full variable domain is GAGVSQSPSNKVTEKGKDVELRCDPISGHTALYWYRQSLGQGLEFLIYFQGNSAPDKSGLPSDRFSAERTGGSVSTLTIQRTQQEDSAVYLCASSLNRGADGYTFGSGTRLTVV.

The V gene is TRBV1, the J gene TRBJ2-3; TRBD1 was called by the table and not checked on the DNA. TRBV1 is classified as a pseudogene. CDR3 length equals 13 residues. For the CDR3, the DNA is TGCACCAGCAGCCAAAAAGACAGGAATACGCAGTATTTT. The encoded protein is CTSSQKDRNTQYF.

The CDR3: CASSPGPGLAGASYNEQFF. CDR3 DNA sequence: TGTGCCAGCAGCCCTGGACCGGGACTAGCGGGTGCATCCTACAATGAGCAGTTCTTC. The rearrangement uses TRBV7-3 and TRBJ2-1; TRBD2 aligns across 12 bases. Germline CDR1 and CDR2: SGHTA and FQGTGA. The CDR3 covers 19 residues. The J segment lost 1 base and the V segment lost 5 bases, leaving 12 bases of the junction unmatched.

The genes are TRBV28 and TRBJ2-7; 7 bases are shared with TRBD1. CDR1 and CDR2 from the germline V gene are MDHEN and SYDVKM. This CDR3 has 15 amino acids. V was clipped by 5 bases and J by 2 bases; unmatched bases: 9. CDR3 region: CASSTTGTVTYEQYF. The CDR3 DNA is TGTGCCAGCAGTACAACCGGGACAGTCACCTACGAGCAGTACTTC. Full variable domain (outside the CDR3, taken from reference TRBV28 and TRBJ2-7): DVKVTQSSRYLVKRTGEKVFLECVQDMDHENMFWYRQDPGLGLRLIYFSYDVKMKEKGDIPEGYSVSREKKERFSLILESASTNQTSMYLCASSTTGTVTYEQYFGPGTRLTVT.

The V and J genes are TRBV7-8 and TRBJ2-1; no definite D call. The CDR3 covers 13 residues. Per the germline V gene, CDR1 is SGHVS and CDR2 is FQNEAQ. The germline V and J ends were trimmed by 8 bases and 8 bases, with 16 bases remaining between them. In nucleotides, the CDR3 is TGTGCCAGCTCCTTAAACATCCGGGATGAGCAGTTCTTC. Translating it yields CASSLNIRDEQFF.

The sample holds a few counts of this clone. The chain is built from TRBV11-1 and TRBJ2-3, with D perhaps TRBD1 or TRBD2 (5 bases each). This CDR3 region has 16 residues. V lost 2 bases to trimming and J lost 0 bases, with 12 bases between them. Germline values: CDR1 SGHAT, CDR2 FQDESV (reference sequence). The CDR3 region is CASSLMSGTSTDTQYF. The DNA of the CDR3 is TGTGCCAGCAGCTTAATGAGTGGGACCAGCACAGATACGCAGTATTTT.

The V gene is TRBV27, the J gene TRBJ1-5, with TRBD1 identical over 8 bases. The CDR3 contains 16 residues. With V trimmed by 6 bases and J by 3 bases, 10 bases remained unmatched. From germline, CDR1 is MNHEY and CDR2 SMNVEV (reference sequence). The CDR3, as DNA: TGTGCCAGCAGGGGGTTAGGACAGGGACCCAATCAGCCCCAGCATTTT. Translated, it gives CASRGLGQGPNQPQHF.

Relative to its sample, this clone is hyperexpanded. The V call is TRBV27, the J call TRBJ2-7; TRBD1 agrees at 8 bases. The J segment lost 3 bases and the V segment lost 8 bases, leaving 3 bases of the junction unmatched. The CDR3 contains 12 residues. Germline values: CDR1 MNHEY, CDR2 SMNVEV (reference sequence). The CDR3, as DNA: TGTGCCAGCGGGACAGGCCACTACGAGCAGTACTTC. Protein sequence: CASGTGHYEQYF.

The chain is built from TRBV9 and TRBJ2-1, with D tentatively TRBD1 (6 bases). CDR1 SGDLS and CDR2 YYNGEE come from the germline V gene. Trimming took 1 base from V and 8 from J, leaving 19 bases between them. CDR3 length: 16 amino acids. Here the CDR3 DNA reads TGTGCCAGCAGCGTAATCGCGGACAGCCTGTACGATGAGCAGTTCTTC. This translates into CASSVIADSLYDEQFF.

V is TRBV4-1 and J is TRBJ1-6; TRBD1 matches at 7 bases. J was trimmed by 7 bases and V by 3 bases; bases with no gene match: 6. Germline CDR1 is MGHRA and CDR2 is YSYEKL. This CDR3 has 15 residues. CDR3 in amino acids: CASSQGDRRNSPLHF. CDR3 DNA sequence: TGCGCCAGCAGCCAGGGGGACAGAAGAAATTCACCCCTCCACTTT.

The genes are TRBV7-3 and TRBJ2-5; no clear D. This CDR3 is 13 amino acids long. The germline CDR1 and CDR2 sequences are SGHTA and FQGTGA. V shed 6 bases and J shed 5 bases, with 13 bases lying between them. The CDR3 sequence: CASSPARSETQYF. DNA for the CDR3: TGTGCCAGCAGTCCAGCTAGGTCGGAGACCCAGTACTTC.

The chain is built from TRBV7-9 and TRBJ2-5, with D possibly matching TRBD1 (6 bases). Trimming took off 4 bases at V and 5 bases at J, with 20 bases between the two ends. The CDR3 runs to 16 residues. Per the germline V gene, CDR1 is SEHNR and CDR2 is FQNEAQ (reference sequence). The CDR3 DNA is TGTGCCAGCAGCTACCCCGAACAGGGCCCTCGGGAGACCCAGTACTTC. Translating gives CASSYPEQGPRETQYF.

The chain carries TRBV11-2 and TRBJ1-2, with D possibly being TRBD1 (5 bases). CDR1 is SGHAT and CDR2 is FQNNGV in the germline V gene. Between the trimmed V and J ends, which lost 5 bases and 5 bases, there was a span of 12 bases. CDR3 length: 13 amino acids. CDR3 in amino acids: CASSLDNGYGYTF. The CDR3 DNA sequence: TGTGCCAGCAGCCTGGACAATGGGTATGGCTACACCTTC.